This T cell receptor (beta chain) was sequenced in a study of blood T cell repertoires in COVID-19. Study-level background: Samples came from the United States, Italy and Spain, spanning acute and convalescent COVID-19. Sources were T cells, B-cell-depleted T cells, or PBMCs; the material itself was cDNA or gDNA.

Per the original data handling: Amplification of reference gene primers provided the estimated nucleated cell counts. Libraries were prepared by immunoSEQ multiplex PCR; TCRdb keeps only in-frame clonotypes and omits some of them. V, J and clone size were drawn from that table, and D and trimming were deduced from the DNA. In the table there are about 60,000 clones, approximately 90% of which are singletons. Trimming at V came to 0 bases and at J to 2 bases, leaving 4 bases not matched to a gene. In germline, CDR1 is MGHRA, CDR2 YSYEKL. CDR3 length: 17 amino acids. The rearrangement joins TRBV4-1 to TRBJ2-7; TRBD2 aligns across 13 bases. The sequence came from a man aged 55-75 years with acute or convalescent COVID-19. Source material: peripheral blood. CDR3 coding DNA: TGCGCCAGCAGCCAAGATCCGGGACTAGCGGGAACCTACGAGCAGTACTTC. Protein: CASSQDPGLAGTYEQYF.